This TCR beta chain was identified during a study of tumor-infiltrating lymphocytes in oesophageal squamous cell carcinoma. The germline CDR1 and CDR2 sequences are LGHNA and YNFKEQ. The CDR3 has 16 amino acids. TCRdb analysed the PCR reads with MiXCR anew, one entry per CDR3 protein. This table holds approximately 20,000 distinct CDR3 sequences, under 50% found once. This sequence originates from a male donor with esophageal squamous cell carcinoma. Sequencing input: normal esophageal tissue next to the tumor. The genes are TRBV4-2 and TRBJ2-5, with TRBD2 identical over 15 bases. The closer fit of TRBJ2-1 to the DNA end suggests the J call may be wrong. The CDR3 DNA sequence: TGTGCCAGCAGCCACGGACTAGCGGGAGGGGGGAATGAGCAGTTCTTC. Translating it yields CASSHGLAGGGNEQFF.